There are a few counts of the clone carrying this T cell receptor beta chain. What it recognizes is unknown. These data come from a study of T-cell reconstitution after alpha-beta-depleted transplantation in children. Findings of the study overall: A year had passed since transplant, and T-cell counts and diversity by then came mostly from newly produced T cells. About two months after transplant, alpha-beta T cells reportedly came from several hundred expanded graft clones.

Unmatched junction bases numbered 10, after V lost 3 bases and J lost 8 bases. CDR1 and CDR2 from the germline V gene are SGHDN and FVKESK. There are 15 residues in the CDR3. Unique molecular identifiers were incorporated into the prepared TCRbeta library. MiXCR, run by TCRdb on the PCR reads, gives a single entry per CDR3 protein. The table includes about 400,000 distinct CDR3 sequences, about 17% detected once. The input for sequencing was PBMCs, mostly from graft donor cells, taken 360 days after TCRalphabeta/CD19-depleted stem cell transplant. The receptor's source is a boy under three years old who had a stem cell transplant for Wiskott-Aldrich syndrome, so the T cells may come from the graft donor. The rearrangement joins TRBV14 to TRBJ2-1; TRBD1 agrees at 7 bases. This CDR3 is CASSQRQGRGDEQFF. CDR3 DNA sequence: TGTGCCAGCAGCCAGAGACAGGGTCGGGGCGATGAGCAGTTCTTC.